The rows below give T cell receptor beta chains drawn from one sample of a study of cytomegalovirus exposure and HLA in healthy donors. Method: immunoSEQ multiplex PCR; TCRdb's copy keeps in-frame clones and lacks some. The sample has 95,000 to 110,000 clones; less than 85% are singletons. The specimen was PBMCs. These receptors were obtained from a woman between 18 and 29 years old in good health and CMV-seropositive. The CDR3 runs from the conserved cysteine through the conserved F or W. The D gene is left open where the match is weak. Size tells how often a clone was seen (once, few, many) or the class of an expanded clone, and some rows leave it out.

>.|TRBJ1-3|.|TRBV2
TGTGCCAGCAGTGATTCTACCGGGGGTGGGAACACCATATATTTT
CASSDSTGGGNTIYF
>.|TRBJ1-1|.|TRBV11-3
TGTGCCAGCAGCCAAAACAGGGAGATGAAGGCTTTCTTT
CASSQNREMKAFF
>.|TRBJ1-1|.|TRBV7-3
TGTGCCAGCAGCTTCGGAGGGTACACTGAAGCTTTCTTT
CASSFGGYTEAFF
>.|TRBJ2-1|.|TRBV13
TGTGCCAGCAGCTTCCGTAATGAGCAGTTCTTC
CASSFRNEQFF
>TRBD1|TRBJ1-1|few|TRBV5-6
TGTGCCAGCAGCTTGCCTGGGGACAGGGCTGAAGCTTTCTTT
CASSLPGDRAEAFF
>TRBD1|TRBJ1-1|many|TRBV30
TGTGCCTGGAGTCTGGGACAGGGCAACTATGAAGCTTTCTTT
CAWSLGQGNYEAFF
>TRBD2|TRBJ2-3|.|TRBV19
TGTGCCAGTAGTATTGGTAGCGGGAACACAGATACGCAGTATTTT
CASSIGSGNTDTQYF
>.|TRBJ1-3|.|TRBV19
TGTGCCAGTAGTATAGAACTGGGCAACACCATATATTTT
CASSIELGNTIYF
>.|TRBJ2-3|once|TRBV5-6
TGTGCCAGCACCTCCGCCCCCCTTGCGGCAGATACGCAGTATTTT
CASTSAPLAADTQYF
>.|TRBJ1-1|.|TRBV29-1
TGCAGCGTTAACAGTGATTACACTGAAGCTTTCTTT
CSVNSDYTEAFF
>TRBD2|TRBJ2-1|.|TRBV30
TGTGCCTGGAGTAGTGGACTAGCCCCAAGTATAGCGAGCTCCTACAATGAGCAGTTCTTC
CAWSSGLAPSIASSYNEQFF
>TRBD2|TRBJ2-2|.|TRBV7-9
TGTGCCAGCAGCATACTAGCGGCTAACACCGGGGAGCTGTTTTTT
CASSILAANTGELFF
>.|TRBJ1-1|.|TRBV5-4
TGTGCCAGCAGCTTGAGAGGGAACACTGAAGCTTTCTTT
CASSLRGNTEAFF
>TRBD1|TRBJ1-5|.|TRBV19
TGTGCCAGTAGAAGGGGACAGATTAGCAATCAGCCCCAGCATTTT
CASRRGQISNQPQHF
>TRBD2|TRBJ2-1|.|TRBV6-5
TGTGCCAGCAGTTACTCTGGCGGGAGCTCCTACAATGAGCAGTTCTTC
CASSYSGGSSYNEQFF
>TRBD1|TRBJ1-4|.|TRBV27
TGTGCCAGCAGCCACAGGGGGATGGATGAAAAACTGTTTTTT
CASSHRGMDEKLFF
>TRBD2|TRBJ2-5|.|TRBV5-1
TGCGCCAGCAGCCCAGGACTAGCGGGAGCGGGAGAGACCCAGTACTTC
CASSPGLAGAGETQYF